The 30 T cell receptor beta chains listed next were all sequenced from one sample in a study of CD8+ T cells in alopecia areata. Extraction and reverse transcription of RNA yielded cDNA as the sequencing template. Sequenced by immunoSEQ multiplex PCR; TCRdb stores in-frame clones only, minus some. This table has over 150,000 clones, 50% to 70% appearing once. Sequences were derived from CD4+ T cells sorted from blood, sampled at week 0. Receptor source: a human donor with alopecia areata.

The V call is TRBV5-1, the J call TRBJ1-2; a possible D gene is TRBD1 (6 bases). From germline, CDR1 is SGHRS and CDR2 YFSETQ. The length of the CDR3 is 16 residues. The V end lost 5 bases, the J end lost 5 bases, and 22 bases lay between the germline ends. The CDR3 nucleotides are TGCGCCAGCAGTCGGGACATGCATAAAGGAATTTATGGCTACACCTTC. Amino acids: CASSRDMHKGIYGYTF.

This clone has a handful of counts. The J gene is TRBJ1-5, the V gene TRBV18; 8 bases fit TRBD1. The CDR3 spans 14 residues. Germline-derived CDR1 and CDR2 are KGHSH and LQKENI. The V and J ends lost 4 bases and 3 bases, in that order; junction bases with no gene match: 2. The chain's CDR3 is CASSQDRDNQPQHF. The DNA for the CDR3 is TGTGCCAGCTCACAGGACAGGGACAATCAGCCCCAGCATTTT.

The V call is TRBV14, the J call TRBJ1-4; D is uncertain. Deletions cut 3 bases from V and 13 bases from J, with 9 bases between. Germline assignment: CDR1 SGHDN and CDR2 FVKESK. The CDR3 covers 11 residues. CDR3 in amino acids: CASSHGKRLFF. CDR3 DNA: TGTGCCAGCAGCCACGGTAAAAGACTGTTTTTT.

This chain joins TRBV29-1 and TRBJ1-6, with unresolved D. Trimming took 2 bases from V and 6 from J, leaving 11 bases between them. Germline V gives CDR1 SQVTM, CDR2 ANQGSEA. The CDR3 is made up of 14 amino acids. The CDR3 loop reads CSVEPVSPNSPLHF. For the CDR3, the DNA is TGCAGCGTTGAACCCGTATCGCCTAATTCACCCCTCCACTTT.

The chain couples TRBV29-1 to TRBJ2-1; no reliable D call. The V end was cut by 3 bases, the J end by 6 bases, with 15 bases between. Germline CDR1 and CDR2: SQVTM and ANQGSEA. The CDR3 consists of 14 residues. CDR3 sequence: CSVELRIQSNEQFF. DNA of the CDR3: TGCAGCGTTGAGCTGCGGATACAGAGCAATGAGCAGTTCTTC.

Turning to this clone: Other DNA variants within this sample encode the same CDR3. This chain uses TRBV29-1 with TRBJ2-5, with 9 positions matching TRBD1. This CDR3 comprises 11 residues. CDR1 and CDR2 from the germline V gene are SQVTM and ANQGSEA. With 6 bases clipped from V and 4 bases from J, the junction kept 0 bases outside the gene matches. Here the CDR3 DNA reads TGCAGCGTGGGACAGGGAGAGACCCAGTACTTC. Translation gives CSVGQGETQYF. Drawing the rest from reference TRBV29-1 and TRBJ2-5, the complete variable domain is SAVISQKPSRDICQRGTSLTIQCQVDSQVTMMFWYRQQPGQSLTLIATANQGSEATYESGFVIDKFPISRPNLTFSTLTVSNMSPEDSSIYLCSVGQGETQYFGPGTRLLVL.

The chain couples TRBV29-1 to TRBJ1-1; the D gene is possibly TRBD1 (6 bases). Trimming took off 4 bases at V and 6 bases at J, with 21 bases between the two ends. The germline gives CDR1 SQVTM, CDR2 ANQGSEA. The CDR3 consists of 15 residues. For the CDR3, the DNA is TGCAGCGTTGCACAGGGTTCCCGTTCATCTTCTGAAGCTTTCTTT. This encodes CSVAQGSRSSSEAFF.

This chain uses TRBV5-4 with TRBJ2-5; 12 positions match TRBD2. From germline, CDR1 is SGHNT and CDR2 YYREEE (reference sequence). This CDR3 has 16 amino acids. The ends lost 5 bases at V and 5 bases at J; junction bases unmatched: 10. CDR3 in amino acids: CASSLHTSGGFETQYF. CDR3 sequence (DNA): TGTGCCAGCAGTTTGCATACTAGCGGGGGGTTTGAGACCCAGTACTTC. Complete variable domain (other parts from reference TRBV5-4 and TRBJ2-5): ETGVTQSPTHLIKTRGQQVTLRCSSQSGHNTVSWYQQALGQGPQFIFQYYREEENGRGNFPPRFSGLQFPNYSSELNVNALELDDSALYLCASSLHTSGGFETQYFGPGTRLLVL.

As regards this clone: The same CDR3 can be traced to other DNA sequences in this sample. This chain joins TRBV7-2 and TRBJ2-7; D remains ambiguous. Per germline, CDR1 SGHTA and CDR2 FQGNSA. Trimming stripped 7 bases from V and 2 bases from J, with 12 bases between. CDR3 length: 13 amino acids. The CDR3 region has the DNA TGTGCCAGCACCCCTGGGCCAACCTACGAGCAGTACTTC. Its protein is CASTPGPTYEQYF.

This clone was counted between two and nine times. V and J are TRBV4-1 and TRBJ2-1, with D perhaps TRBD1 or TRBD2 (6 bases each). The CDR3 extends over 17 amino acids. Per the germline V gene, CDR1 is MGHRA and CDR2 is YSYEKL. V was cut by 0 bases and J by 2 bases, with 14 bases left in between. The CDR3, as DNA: TGCGCCAGCAGCCAAGATTTTGGGGGGCAAACCTACAATGAGCAGTTCTTC. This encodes CASSQDFGGQTYNEQFF.

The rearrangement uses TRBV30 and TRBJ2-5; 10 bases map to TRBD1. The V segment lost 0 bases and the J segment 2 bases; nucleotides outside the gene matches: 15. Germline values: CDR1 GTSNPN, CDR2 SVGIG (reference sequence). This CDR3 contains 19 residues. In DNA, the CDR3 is TGTGCCTGGAGTGTACAGCGGACAGGGGGTTCCTATGGTCAAGAGACCCAGTACTTC. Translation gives CAWSVQRTGGSYGQETQYF.

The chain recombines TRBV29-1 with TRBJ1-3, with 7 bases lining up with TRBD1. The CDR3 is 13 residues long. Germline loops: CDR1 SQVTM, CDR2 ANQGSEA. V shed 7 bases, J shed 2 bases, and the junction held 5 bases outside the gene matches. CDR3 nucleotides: TGCAGCGGGCTGACAGGGACTGGAAACACCATATATTTT. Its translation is CSGLTGTGNTIYF.

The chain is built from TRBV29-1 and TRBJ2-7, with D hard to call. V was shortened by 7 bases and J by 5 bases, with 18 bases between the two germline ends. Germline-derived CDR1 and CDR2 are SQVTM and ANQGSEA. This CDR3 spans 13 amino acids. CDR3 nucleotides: TGCAGCGCACGGCATCCGGGTGGCCACGAGCAGTACTTC. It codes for CSARHPGGHEQYF.

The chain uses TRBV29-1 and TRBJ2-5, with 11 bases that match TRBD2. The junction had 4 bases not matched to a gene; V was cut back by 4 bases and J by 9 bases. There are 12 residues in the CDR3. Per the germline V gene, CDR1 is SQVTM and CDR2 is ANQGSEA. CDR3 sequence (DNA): TGCAGCGTTGTAGCGGGGGGGTCGGCCCAGTACTTC. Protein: CSVVAGGSAQYF. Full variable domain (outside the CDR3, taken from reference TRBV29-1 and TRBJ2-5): SAVISQKPSRDICQRGTSLTIQCQVDSQVTMMFWYRQQPGQSLTLIATANQGSEATYESGFVIDKFPISRPNLTFSTLTVSNMSPEDSSIYLCSVVAGGSAQYFGPGTRLLVL.

The CDR3 DNA reads as TGCACCAGCAGCCCTGCGGGATCCTACGAGCAGTACTTC. This sequence encodes CTSSPAGSYEQYF. The chain couples TRBV1 to TRBJ2-7; the table's D call TRBD2 went unverified against the DNA. TRBV1 is given as a pseudogene. The CDR3 has 13 residues.

CDR3 nucleotide sequence: TGTGCCAGTGGTGTCGGGGAGGGTTCACCCCTCCACTTT. Its protein is CASGVGEGSPLHF. The V gene is TRBV19, the J gene TRBJ1-6; D uncertain. Looked up from germline, CDR1 is LNHDA and CDR2 is SQIVND (reference sequence). The CDR3 has 13 residues. V lost 8 bases and J 9 bases, leaving 14 bases between the germline ends.

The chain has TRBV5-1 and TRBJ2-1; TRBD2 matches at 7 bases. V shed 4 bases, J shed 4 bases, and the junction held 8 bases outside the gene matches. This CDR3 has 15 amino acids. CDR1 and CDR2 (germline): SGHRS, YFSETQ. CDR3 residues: CASSPERGVYNEQFF. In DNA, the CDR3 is TGCGCCAGCAGCCCCGAGCGGGGCGTTTACAATGAGCAGTTCTTC.

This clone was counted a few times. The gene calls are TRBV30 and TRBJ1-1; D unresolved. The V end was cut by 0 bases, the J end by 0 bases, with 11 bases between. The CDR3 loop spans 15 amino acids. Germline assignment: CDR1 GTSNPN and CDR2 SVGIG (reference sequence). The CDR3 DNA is TGTGCCTGGAGTGTACTAGGCAGCCTGAACACTGAAGCTTTCTTT. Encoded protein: CAWSVLGSLNTEAFF.

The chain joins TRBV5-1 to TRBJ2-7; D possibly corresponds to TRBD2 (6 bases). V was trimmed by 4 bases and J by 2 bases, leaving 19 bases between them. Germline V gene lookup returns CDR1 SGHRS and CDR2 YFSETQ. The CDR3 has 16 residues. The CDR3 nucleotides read TGCGCCAGCAGCGGAGGGACGGCTGTCCATACCTACGAGCAGTACTTC. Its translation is CASSGGTAVHTYEQYF.

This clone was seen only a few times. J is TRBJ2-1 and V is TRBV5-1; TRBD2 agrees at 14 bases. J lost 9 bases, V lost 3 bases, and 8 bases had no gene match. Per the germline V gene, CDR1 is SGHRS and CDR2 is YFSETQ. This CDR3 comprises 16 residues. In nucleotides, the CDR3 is TGCGCCAGCAGCTCACCGGGACTAGCGGGGGCTGGTGAGCAGTTCTTC. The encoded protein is CASSSPGLAGAGEQFF.

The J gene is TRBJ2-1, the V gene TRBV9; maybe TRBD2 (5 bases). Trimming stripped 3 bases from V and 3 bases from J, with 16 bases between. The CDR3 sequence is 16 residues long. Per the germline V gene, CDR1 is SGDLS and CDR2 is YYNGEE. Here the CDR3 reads CASSGGLTRHYNEQFF. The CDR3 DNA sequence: TGTGCCAGCAGCGGCGGACTGACGCGCCACTACAATGAGCAGTTCTTC.

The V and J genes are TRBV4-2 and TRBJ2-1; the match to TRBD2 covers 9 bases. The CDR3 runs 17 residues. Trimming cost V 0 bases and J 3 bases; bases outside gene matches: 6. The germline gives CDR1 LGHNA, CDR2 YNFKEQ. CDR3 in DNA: TGTGCCAGCAGCCAAGATCCGGGTAGCGGGGGCTACAATGAGCAGTTCTTC. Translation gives CASSQDPGSGGYNEQFF.

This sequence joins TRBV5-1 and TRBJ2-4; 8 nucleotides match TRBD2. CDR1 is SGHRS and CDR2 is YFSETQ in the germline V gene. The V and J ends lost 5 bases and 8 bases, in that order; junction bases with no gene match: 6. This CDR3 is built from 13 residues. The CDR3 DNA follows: TGCGCCAGCAGTACAAGGCGGGGGGACATTCAGTACTTC. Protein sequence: CASSTRRGDIQYF.

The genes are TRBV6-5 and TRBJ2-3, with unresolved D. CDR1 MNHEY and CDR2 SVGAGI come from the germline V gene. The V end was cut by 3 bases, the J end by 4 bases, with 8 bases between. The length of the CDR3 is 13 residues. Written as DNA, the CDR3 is TGTGCCAGCAGTTATCGGCGTGCAGATACGCAGTATTTT. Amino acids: CASSYRRADTQYF.

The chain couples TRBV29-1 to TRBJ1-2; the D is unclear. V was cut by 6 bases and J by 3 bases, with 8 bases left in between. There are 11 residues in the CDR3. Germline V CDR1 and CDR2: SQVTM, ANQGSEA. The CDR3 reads CSVGSDYGYTF. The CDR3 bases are TGCAGCGTAGGGTCTGACTATGGCTACACCTTC.

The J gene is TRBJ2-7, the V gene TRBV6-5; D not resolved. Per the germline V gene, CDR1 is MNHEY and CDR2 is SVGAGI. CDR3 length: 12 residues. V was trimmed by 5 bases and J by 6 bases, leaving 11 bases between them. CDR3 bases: TGTGCCAGCAGTGGACCTTCTGGCGAGCAGTACTTC. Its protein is CASSGPSGEQYF.

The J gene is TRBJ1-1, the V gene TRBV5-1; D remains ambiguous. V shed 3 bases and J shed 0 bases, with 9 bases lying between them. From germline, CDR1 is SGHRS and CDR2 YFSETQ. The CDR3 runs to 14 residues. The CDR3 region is CASSSTKMNTEAFF. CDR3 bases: TGCGCCAGCAGCTCCACAAAGATGAACACTGAAGCTTTCTTT.

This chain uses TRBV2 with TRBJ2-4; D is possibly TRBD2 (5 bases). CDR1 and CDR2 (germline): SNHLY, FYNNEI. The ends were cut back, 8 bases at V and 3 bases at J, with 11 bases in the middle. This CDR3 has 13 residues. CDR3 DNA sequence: TGTGCCAGCGGCGGGTCCTACAAAAACATTCAGTACTTC. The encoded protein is CASGGSYKNIQYF.

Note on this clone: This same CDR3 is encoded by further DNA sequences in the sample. The CDR3 bases are TGTGCCTGGAGTGTGGATAGCAATCAGCCCCAGCATTTT. It encodes CAWSVDSNQPQHF. The J gene is TRBJ1-5, the V gene TRBV30; D not certain. The CDR3 covers 13 residues. V was clipped by 0 bases and J by 0 bases, with 3 bases between them. Germline V lookup: CDR1 GTSNPN, CDR2 SVGIG (reference sequence).

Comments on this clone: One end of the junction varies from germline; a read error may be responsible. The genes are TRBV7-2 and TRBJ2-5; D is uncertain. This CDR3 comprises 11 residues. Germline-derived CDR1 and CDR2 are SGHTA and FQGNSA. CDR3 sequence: CASSVQVTQYF. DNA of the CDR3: TGTGCCAGCAGCGTTCAAGTGACCCAGTACTTC.